This TCR beta chain is from a study of blood T cell repertoires in COVID-19. Across the study: Samples of COVID-19 (acute and convalescent) were obtained from the United States, Italy and Spain.

The CDR3 is 16 amino acids. Germline V lookup: CDR1 SGHRS, CDR2 YFSETQ. V gave up 1 base and J gave up 6 bases; unmatched junction bases: 8. The table came from immunoSEQ multiplex PCR; TCRdb's copy has only in-frame clones and leaves some out. The data contain around 500,000 clones, around 89% of them seen just once; the ten biggest clones take up 1.5% to 2%. Across about two dozen US areas, participants ranged in age from about 18 to 100 years. Cohorts were assigned according to the clinical history that participants reported. The sequenced sample was PBMCs or T cells enriched from blood (not recorded which). The TCR comes from a woman aged 40 to 50 who had recovered from COVID-19. V gene TRBV5-1 combines with J gene TRBJ2-7; 12 bases are shared with TRBD2. DNA of the CDR3: TGCGCCAGCAGCTTGATTCTGACTAGCGGGAGAGGCGAGCAGTACTTC. Amino acids: CASSLILTSGRGEQYF.